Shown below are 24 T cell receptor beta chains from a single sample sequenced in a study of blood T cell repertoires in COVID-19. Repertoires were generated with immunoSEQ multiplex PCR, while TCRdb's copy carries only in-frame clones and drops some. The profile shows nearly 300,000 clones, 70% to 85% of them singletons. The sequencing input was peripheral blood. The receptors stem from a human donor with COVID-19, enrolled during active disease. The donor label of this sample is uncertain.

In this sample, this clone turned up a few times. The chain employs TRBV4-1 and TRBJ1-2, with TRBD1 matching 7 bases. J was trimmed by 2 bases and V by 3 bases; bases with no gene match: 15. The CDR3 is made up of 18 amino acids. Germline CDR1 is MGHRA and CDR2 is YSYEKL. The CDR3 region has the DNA TGCGCCAGCAGCCAGATACAGACGAGACAGGGAGACAACTATGGCTACACCTTC. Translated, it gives CASSQIQTRQGDNYGYTF.

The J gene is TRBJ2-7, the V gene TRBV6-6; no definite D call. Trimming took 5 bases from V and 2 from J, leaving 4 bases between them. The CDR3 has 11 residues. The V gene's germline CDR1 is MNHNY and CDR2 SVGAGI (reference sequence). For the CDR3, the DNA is TGTGCCAGCAGTACAACCTACGAGCAGTACTTC. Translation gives CASSTTYEQYF.

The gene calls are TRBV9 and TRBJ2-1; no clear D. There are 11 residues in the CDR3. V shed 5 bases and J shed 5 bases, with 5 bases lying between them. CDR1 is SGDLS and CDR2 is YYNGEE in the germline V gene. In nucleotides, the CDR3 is TGTGCCAGCAGGGGCCACAATGAGCAGTTCTTC. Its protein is CASRGHNEQFF.

Here the CDR3 DNA reads TGCGCCAGCAGCTCAGGGGTCGCTGAAGCTTTCTTT. It specifies CASSSGVAEAFF. The chain uses TRBV5-1 and TRBJ1-1; possible D gene TRBD1, 6 bases. The length of the CDR3 is 12 residues. V gave up 3 bases and J gave up 6 bases, with 9 bases separating them. CDR1 and CDR2 (germline): SGHRS, YFSETQ.

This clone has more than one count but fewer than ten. CDR3 in amino acids: CASSGGGESLRPQHF. CDR3 nucleotides: TGTGCCAGCTCCGGGGGTGGGGAGAGCTTAAGGCCCCAGCATTTT. J is TRBJ1-5 and V is TRBV18, with a tentative D call TRBD1 (5 bases). V lost 6 bases, J lost 9 bases, and 21 bases lay in between. The V gene's germline CDR1 is KGHSH and CDR2 LQKENI. This CDR3 is 15 amino acids long.

Here the CDR3 reads CASSSLLGQDYTGELFF. For the CDR3, the DNA is TGCGCCAGCAGCTCCCTTCTGGGACAGGACTACACCGGGGAGCTGTTTTTT. This chain links TRBV4-1 with TRBJ2-2; 8 bases are a match to TRBD1. Germline V CDR1 and CDR2: MGHRA, YSYEKL. V lost 5 bases, J lost 3 bases, and 11 bases stayed unmatched. The CDR3 extends over 17 amino acids.

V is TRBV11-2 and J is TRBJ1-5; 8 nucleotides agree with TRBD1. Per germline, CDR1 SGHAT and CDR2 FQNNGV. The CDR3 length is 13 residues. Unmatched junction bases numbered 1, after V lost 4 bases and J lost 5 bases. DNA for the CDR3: TGTGCCAGCAGCTCGGACAGGGATCAGCCCCAGCATTTT. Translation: CASSSDRDQPQHF.

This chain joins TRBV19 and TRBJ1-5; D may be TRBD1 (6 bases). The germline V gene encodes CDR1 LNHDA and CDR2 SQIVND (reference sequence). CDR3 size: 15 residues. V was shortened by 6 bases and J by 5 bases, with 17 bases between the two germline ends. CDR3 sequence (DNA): TGTGCCAGTAGAATCGACAGGCTCCTGGATCAGCCCCAGCATTTT. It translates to CASRIDRLLDQPQHF.

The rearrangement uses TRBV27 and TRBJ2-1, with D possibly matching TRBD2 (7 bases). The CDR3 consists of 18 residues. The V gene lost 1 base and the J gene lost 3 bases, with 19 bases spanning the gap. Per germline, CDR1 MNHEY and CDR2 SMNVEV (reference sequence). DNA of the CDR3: TGTGCCAGCAGTTTATGGGTTCGGGGGGCCGGGGGCTACAATGAGCAGTTCTTC. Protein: CASSLWVRGAGGYNEQFF.

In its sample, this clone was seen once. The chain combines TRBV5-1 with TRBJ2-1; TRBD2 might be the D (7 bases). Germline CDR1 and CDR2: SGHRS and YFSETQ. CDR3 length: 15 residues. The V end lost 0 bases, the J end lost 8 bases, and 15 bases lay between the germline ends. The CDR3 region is CASSLGGGLNDEQFF. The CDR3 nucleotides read TGCGCCAGCAGCTTGGGAGGGGGACTAAACGATGAGCAGTTCTTC.

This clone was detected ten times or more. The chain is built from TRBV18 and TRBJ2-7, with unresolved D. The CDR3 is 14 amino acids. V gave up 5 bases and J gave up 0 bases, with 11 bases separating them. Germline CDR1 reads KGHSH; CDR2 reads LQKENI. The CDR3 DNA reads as TGTGCCAGCTCAACCACAGACGGCTCCTACGAGCAGTACTTC. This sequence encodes CASSTTDGSYEQYF.

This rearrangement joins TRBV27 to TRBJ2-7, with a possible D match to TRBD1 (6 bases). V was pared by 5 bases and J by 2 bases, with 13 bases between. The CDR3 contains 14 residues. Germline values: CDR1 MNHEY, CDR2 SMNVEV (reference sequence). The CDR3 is CASSPPGQAYEQYF. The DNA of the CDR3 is TGTGCCAGCAGTCCCCCGGGACAAGCCTACGAGCAGTACTTC.

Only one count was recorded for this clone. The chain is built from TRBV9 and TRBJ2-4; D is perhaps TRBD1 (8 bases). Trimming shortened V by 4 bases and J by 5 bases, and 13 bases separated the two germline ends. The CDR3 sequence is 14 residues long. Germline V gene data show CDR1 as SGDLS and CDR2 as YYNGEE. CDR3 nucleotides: TGTGCCAGCAGCCGCACAGGGGGGGAAAACATTCAGTACTTC. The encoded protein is CASSRTGGENIQYF.

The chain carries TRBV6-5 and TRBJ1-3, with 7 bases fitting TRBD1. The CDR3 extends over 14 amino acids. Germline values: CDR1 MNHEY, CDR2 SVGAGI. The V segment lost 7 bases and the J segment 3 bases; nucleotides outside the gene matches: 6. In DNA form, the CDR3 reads TGTGCCAGCAACTCAGGGGGGAATGGAAACACCATATATTTT. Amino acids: CASNSGGNGNTIYF.

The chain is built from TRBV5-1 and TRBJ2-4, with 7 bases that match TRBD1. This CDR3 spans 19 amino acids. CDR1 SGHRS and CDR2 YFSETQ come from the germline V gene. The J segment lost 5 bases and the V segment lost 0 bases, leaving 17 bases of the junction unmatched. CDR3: CASSLEKFEGAIGQNIQYF. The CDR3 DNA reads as TGCGCCAGCAGCTTGGAAAAGTTCGAGGGGGCGATAGGCCAAAACATTCAGTACTTC.

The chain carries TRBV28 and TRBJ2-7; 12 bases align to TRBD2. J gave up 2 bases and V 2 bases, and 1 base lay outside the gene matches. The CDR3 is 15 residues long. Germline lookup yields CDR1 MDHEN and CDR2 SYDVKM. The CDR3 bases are TGTGCCAGCAGTTTAAGGACTAGCGGGGCCTACGAGCAGTACTTC. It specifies CASSLRTSGAYEQYF.

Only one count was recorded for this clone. This CDR3 is CASSGGGQANEKLFF. Here the CDR3 DNA reads TGCGCCAGCAGCGGCGGAGGGCAGGCTAATGAAAAACTGTTTTTT. This sequence joins TRBV5-1 and TRBJ1-4; no reliable D call. The CDR3 length is 15 residues. Germline V gene sequence: CDR1 SGHRS, CDR2 YFSETQ. The V end lost 4 bases, the J end lost 3 bases, and 13 bases lay between the germline ends.

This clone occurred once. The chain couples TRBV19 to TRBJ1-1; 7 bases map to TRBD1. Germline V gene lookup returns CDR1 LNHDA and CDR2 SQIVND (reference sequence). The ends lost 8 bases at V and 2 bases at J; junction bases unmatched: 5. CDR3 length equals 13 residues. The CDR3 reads CASQRTGNTEAFF. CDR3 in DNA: TGTGCCAGTCAACGGACAGGCAACACTGAAGCTTTCTTT.

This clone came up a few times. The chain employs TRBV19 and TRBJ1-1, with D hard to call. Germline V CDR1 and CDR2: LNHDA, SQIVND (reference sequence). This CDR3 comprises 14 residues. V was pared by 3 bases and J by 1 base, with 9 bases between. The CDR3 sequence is CASSISKANTEAFF. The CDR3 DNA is TGTGCCAGTAGTATTTCAAAAGCGAACACTGAAGCTTTCTTT.

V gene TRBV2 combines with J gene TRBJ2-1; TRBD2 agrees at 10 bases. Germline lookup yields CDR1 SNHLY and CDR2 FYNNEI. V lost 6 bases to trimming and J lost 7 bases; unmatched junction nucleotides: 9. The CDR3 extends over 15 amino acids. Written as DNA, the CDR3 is TGTGCCAGCAGGCCGACCGGGACTAGCGTAAATGAGCAGTTCTTC. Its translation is CASRPTGTSVNEQFF. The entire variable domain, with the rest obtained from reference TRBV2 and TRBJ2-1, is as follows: EPEVTQTPSHQVTQMGQEVILRCVPISNHLYFYWYRQILGQKVEFLVSFYNNEISEKSEIFDDQFSVERPDGSNFTLKIRSTKLEDSAMYFCASRPTGTSVNEQFFGPGTRLTVL.

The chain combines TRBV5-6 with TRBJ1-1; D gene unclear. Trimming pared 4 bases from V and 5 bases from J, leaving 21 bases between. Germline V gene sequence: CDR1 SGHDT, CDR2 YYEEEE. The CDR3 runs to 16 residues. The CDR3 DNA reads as TGTGCCAGCAGCCCGAAAACGGGAGGAGGGTATACTGAAGCTTTCTTT. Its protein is CASSPKTGGGYTEAFF.

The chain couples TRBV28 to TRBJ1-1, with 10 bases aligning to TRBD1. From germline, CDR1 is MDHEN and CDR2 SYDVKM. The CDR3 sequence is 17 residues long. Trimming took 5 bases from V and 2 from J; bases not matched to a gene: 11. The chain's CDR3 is CASSAGQGEVSNTEAFF. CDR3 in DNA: TGTGCCAGCAGTGCTGGACAGGGGGAGGTTTCAAACACTGAAGCTTTCTTT.

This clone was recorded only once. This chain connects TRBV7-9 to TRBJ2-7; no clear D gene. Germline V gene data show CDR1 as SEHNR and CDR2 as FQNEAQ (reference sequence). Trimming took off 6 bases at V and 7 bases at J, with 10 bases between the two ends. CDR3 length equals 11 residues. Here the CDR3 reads CASSTVAEQYF. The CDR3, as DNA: TGTGCCAGCAGTACGGTTGCTGAGCAGTACTTC. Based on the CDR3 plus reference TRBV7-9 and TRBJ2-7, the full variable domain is DTGVSQNPRHKITKRGQNVTFRCDPISEHNRLYWYRQTLGQGPEFLTYFQNEAQLEKSRLLSDRFSAERPKGSFSTLEIQRTEQGDSAMYLCASSTVAEQYFGPGTRLTVT.

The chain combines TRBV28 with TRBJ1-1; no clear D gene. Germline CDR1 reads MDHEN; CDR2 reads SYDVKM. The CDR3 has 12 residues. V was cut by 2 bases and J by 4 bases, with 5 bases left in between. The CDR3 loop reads CASSLRSTEAFF. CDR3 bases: TGTGCCAGCAGTTTACGGAGCACTGAAGCTTTCTTT.